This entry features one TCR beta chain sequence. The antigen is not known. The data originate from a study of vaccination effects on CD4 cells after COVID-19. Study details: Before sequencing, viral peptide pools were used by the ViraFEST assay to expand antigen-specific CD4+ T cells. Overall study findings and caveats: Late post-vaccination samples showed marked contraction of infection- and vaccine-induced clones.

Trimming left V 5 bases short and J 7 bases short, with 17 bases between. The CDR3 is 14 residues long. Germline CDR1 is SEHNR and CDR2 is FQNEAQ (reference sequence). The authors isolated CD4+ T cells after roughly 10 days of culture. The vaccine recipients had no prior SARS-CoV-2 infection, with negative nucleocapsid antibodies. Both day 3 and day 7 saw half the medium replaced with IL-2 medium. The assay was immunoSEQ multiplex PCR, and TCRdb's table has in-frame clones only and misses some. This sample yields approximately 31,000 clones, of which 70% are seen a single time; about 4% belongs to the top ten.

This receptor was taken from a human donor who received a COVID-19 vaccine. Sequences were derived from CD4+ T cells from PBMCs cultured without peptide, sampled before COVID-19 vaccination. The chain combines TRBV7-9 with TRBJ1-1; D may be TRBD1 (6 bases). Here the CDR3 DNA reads TGTGCCAGCAGCGCTTCCGGGACAAACTTTGAAGCTTTCTTT. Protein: CASSASGTNFEAFF.